This T cell receptor beta chain was profiled in a study of beta chain features in type 1 diabetes. This clone was observed a few times. Its matching antigen is unknown. General study findings and limits: All four CD4+ subsets from Type 1 diabetes patients carried moderately but significantly shorter TCRB CDR3s. The naive, central memory and Treg TCRB repertoires of patients appeared to be more similar to one another than those of healthy donors.

Averaging roughly 120 mL, one heparinised blood draw came from each individual donor. Staining for CD45RO/CCR7/CD25/CD127/CD95/CD27 allowed sorting of CD4+ naive, central memory, regulatory and stem cell-like memory cells. As every portion of the isolated RNA was reverse transcribed, the sequencing read expressed TCRB transcripts. Assay: immunoSEQ multiplex PCR; the TCRdb copy retains only in-frame clones and omits some. The repertoire holds about 48,000 clones, with over 40% as singletons. There are 14 residues in the CDR3. Germline values: CDR1 MNHEY, CDR2 SMNVEV (reference sequence). Trimming pared 2 bases from V and 0 bases from J, leaving 8 bases between.

The source is a man younger than 40 with type 1 diabetes. The chain links TRBV27 to TRBJ2-7; D unresolved. Sequencing was done on a sample of Tregs from blood. DNA for the CDR3: TGTGCCAGCAGTTTAACCATGAGCTCCTACGAGCAGTACTTC. This translates into CASSLTMSSYEQYF.